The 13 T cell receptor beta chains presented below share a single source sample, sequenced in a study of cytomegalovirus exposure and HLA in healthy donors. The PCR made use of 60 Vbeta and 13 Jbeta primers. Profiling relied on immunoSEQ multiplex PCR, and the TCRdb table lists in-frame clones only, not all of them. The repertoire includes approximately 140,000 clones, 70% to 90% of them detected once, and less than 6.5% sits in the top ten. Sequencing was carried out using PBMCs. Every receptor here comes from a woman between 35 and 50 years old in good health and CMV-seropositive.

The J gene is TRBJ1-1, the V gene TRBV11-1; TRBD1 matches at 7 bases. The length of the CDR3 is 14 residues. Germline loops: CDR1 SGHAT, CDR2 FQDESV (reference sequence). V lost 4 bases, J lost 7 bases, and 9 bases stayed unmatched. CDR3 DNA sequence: TGTGCCAGCAGCTCCGGGACAGTGAGCCGTGAAGCTTTCTTT. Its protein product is CASSSGTVSREAFF.

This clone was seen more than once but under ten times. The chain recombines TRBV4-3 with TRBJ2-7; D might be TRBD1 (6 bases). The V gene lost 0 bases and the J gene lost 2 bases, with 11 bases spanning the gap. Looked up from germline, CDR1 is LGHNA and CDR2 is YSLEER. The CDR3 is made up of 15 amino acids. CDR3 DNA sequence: TGCGCCAGCAGCCAAGAGCAGGGGCTCACCTACGAGCAGTACTTC. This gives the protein CASSQEQGLTYEQYF.

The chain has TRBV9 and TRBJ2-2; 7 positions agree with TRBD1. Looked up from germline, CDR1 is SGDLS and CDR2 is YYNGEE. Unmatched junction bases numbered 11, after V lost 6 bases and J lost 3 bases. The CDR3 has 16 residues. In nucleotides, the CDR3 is TGTGCCAGCACCTCAACGGGGCAGGGGGACACCGGGGAGCTGTTTTTT. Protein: CASTSTGQGDTGELFF.

CDR3 in amino acids: CASSFRLGADTQYF. CDR3 nucleotide sequence: TGTGCCAGCAGCTTTCGACTGGGGGCCGATACGCAGTATTTT. The V gene is TRBV11-2, the J gene TRBJ2-3; TRBD1 might be the D (6 bases). Trimming took 3 bases from V and 6 from J, leaving 13 bases between them. CDR1 and CDR2 from the germline V gene are SGHAT and FQNNGV. CDR3 length: 14 amino acids. The full variable domain, completed using reference TRBV11-2 and TRBJ2-3, is EAGVAQSPRYKIIEKRQSVAFWCNPISGHATLYWYQQILGQGPKLLIQFQNNGVVDDSQLPKDRFSAERLKGVDSTLKIQPAKLEDSAVYLCASSFRLGADTQYFGPGTRLTVL.

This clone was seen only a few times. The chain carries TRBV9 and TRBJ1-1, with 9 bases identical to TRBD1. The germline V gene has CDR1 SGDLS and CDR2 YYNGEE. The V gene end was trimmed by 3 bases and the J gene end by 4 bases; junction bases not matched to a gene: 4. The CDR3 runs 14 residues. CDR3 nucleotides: TGTGCCAGCAGCGAACAGGGGGCGGGCACTGAAGCTTTCTTT. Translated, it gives CASSEQGAGTEAFF.

CDR3 region: CASSARPADEQFF. The CDR3 nucleotides read TGTGCCAGCAGTGCCCGACCGGCGGATGAGCAGTTCTTC. The chain combines TRBV2 with TRBJ2-1; D is undetermined. V was trimmed by 4 bases and J by 8 bases, leaving 12 bases between them. Germline V gene data show CDR1 as SNHLY and CDR2 as FYNNEI. The CDR3 is made up of 13 amino acids.

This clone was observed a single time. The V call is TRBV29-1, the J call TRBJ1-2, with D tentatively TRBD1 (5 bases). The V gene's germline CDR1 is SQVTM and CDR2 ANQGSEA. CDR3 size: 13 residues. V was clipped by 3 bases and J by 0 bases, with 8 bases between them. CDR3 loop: CSVDDSSNYGYTF. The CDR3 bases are TGCAGCGTTGATGACAGTTCTAACTATGGCTACACCTTC.

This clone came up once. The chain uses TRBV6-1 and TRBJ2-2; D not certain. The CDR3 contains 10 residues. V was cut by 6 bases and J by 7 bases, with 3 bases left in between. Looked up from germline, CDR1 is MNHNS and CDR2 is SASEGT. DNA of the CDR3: TGTGCCAGCAGCTTCGGGGAGCTGTTTTTT. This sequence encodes CASSFGELFF.

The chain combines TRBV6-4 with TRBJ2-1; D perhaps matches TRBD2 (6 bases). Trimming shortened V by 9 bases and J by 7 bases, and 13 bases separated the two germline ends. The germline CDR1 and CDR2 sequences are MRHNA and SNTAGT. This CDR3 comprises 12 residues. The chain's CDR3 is CARPFGGNEQFF. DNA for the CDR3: TGTGCCAGACCATTCGGGGGTAATGAGCAGTTCTTC.

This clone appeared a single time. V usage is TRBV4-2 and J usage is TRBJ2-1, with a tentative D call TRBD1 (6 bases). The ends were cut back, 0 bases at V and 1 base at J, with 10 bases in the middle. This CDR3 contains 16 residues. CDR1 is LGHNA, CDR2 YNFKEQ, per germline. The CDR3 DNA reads TGTGCCAGCAGCCAAGAGGGGGCAATGTCCTACAATGAGCAGTTCTTC. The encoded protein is CASSQEGAMSYNEQFF.

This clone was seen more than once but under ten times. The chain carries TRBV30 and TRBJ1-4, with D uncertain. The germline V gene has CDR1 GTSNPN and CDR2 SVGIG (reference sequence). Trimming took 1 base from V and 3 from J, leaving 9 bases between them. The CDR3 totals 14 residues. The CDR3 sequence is CAWSDQMANEKLFF. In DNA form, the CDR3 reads TGTGCCTGGAGTGATCAGATGGCTAATGAAAAACTGTTTTTT.

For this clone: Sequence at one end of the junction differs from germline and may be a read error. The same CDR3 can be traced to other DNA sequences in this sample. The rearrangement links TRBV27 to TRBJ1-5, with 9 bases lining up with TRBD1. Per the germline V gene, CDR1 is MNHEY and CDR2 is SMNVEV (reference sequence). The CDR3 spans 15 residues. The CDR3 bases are TGTGCCAGCAGCTTATATCGACAGGGGGGTCAGCCCCAGCATTTT. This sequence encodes CASSLYRQGGQPQHF.

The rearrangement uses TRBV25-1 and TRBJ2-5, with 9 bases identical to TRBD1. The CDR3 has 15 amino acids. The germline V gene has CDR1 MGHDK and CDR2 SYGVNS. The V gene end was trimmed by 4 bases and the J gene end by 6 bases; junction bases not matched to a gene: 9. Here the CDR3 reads CASSGPGQGSKTQYF. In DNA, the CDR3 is TGTGCCAGCAGTGGCCCGGGACAGGGCTCAAAGACCCAGTACTTC.